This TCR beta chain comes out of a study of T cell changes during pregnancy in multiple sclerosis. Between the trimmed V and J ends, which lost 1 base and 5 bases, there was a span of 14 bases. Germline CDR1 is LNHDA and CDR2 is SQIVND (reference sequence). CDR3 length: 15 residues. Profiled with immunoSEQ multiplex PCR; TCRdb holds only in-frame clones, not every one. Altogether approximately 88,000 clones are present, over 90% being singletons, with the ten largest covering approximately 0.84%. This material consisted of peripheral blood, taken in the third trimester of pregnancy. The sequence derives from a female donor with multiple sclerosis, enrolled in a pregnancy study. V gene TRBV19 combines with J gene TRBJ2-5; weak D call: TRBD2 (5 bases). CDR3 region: CASSIGVIPGETQYF. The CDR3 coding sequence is TGTGCCAGTAGTATAGGGGTAATACCGGGGGAGACCCAGTACTTC.